This T cell receptor beta chain was sequenced during a study of CD8+ T cells in alopecia areata (dated by TCRdb to 2017 to 2018). About the full investigation: The treated patients, all with moderate-to-severe alopecia areata, were enrolled in an open-label pilot trial of oral tofacitinib given at 5 to 10 mg twice daily. Patients stayed on tofacitinib for 6 to 18 months and then had 6 months of follow-up off drug so that delayed response and recurrence could be assessed. For the treated patients, the SALT score, which quantifies what percentage of scalp surface area is affected, served as the measure of disease severity. The study used high-throughput TCRbeta sequencing to examine T cell clonal expansion in alopecia areata, in both the C3H/HeJ mouse model and human patients. On the human side, TCRbeta sequencing was run on scalp tissue and on sorted CD4+ and CD8+ peripheral blood T cells from healthy controls and from alopecia areata patients with either patchy or totalis/universalis disease. Biopsies were taken from tofacitinib-treated patients at baseline and again at 4 and 24 weeks into treatment, and several of those patients also had a later scalp biopsy. Scalp clonality was compared across normal scalp (n=4), patchy alopecia areata scalp (n=8), and alopecia totalis/universalis scalp (n=8). RNA was obtained with the PAXgene miRNA kit for fixed scalp, the miRNeasy kit for PBMCs, and the RNeasy kit for mouse skin. Amplification of TCRbeta CDR3 regions was done by immunoSEQ multiplex PCR using 35 Vbeta forward primers and 13 Jbeta reverse primers. Findings and caveats that apply to the study as a whole: Scalp clonality and the number of expanded CD8+ clones among the top 100 scalp clones were significantly decreased by tofacitinib. Shared TCR sequences between patients were less evident than in mice, which may be partly attributable to HLA diversity in the patient population. Resident alphabeta T cells in normal human skin are also sequenced, complicating scalp TCR repertoire analysis, unlike mouse skin dominated by gammadelta T cells. Many expanded lesional clones persisted in scalp and blood during tofacitinib treatment, which may partly explain relapse after stopping treatment. Compared with normal scalp, lesional scalp, particularly in alopecia totalis/universalis, had higher clonality and more expanded CD8+ clones, which suggests antigenic drive. Because the treated cohort was small and had only one nonresponder, larger studies are needed to examine links between baseline CD8+ expansion and response.

Of note for this clone: The clone's antigen remains unknown. No much larger clonotype is one base removed from it; base qualities were not supplied.

The CDR3, cysteine through phenylalanine, is 15 amino acids long. Solely the CDR3 DNA is kept, with 45 bases framed from the first base. CDR1 and CDR2, per the germline V gene (reference sequence), are LNHNV and YYDKDF. V drops 8 bases and J drops 7 bases, leaving 23 bases in between. Per the publication, the time point label means: approximately 4 weeks on oral tofacitinib. What this sample's treatment or condition label stands for: oral pan-JAK inhibitor, 5-10 mg twice daily. Lesional scalp punch biopsies and peripheral blood were collected from alopecia areata patients. PBMCs were separated by density centrifugation and stained for CD3, CD4 and CD8, after which CD4+ and CD8+ T cells were sorted on a FACSAria. The library was built by means of the immunoSEQ multiplex PCR assay. For TCR sequencing, RNA was extracted from every sample and reverse transcribed into cDNA to serve as template. SuperScript III was used to make first-strand cDNA, primed with a 2:1 mix of oligo-dT and random hexamers. A synthetic immune receptor repertoire was used to measure amplification bias, and any remaining bias was corrected computationally. Under the source paper's analysis protocol: After raw reads were preprocessed to remove errors, the CDR3 was defined following IMGT conventions as running from the conserved cysteine to phenylalanine. Clonality was calculated as 1 minus Shannon entropy normalized by log2 of the number of productive unique TCRs. CD4 or CD8 identity of scalp clones was inferred by cross-referencing scalp TCRbeta sequences with sorted blood CD4 and CD8 repertoires. This immuneACCESS table, as held by TCRdb, lists in-frame sequences with V and J called but not all clones. Of the missing ones, under half trace to an unresolved V gene in checked studies; the others have no known cause. That table is the source of V, J and clone size, and D and trimming were worked out from the DNA. For this sample the table gives over 120,000 clones, of which roughly 50% were detected only once. Together, the top ten hold about 15% of the sample.

The sequence was obtained from a human donor with alopecia areata. This material consisted of CD8+ T cells sorted from blood, taken at week 4, from a patient treated with tofacitinib. The receptor chain draws on TRBV15 and TRBJ1-1; too little of a D gene remains to name it. Here is the DNA: TGTGCCACCTGCGCAGTGACACCGCCTTTGGGTGAAGCTTTCTTT. Its translation reads: CATCAVTPPLGEAFF.